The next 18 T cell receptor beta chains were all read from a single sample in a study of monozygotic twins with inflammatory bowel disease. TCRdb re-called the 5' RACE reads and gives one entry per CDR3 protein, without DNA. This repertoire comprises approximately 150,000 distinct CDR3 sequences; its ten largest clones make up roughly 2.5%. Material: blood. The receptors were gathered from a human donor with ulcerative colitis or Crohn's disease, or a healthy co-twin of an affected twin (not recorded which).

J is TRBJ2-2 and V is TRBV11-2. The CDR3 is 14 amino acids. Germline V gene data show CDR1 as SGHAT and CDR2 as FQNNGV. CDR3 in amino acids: CASSFNTNTGELFF.

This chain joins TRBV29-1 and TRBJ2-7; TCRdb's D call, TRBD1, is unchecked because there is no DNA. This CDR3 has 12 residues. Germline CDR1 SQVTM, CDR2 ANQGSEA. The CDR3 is CSVGTVRYEQYF.

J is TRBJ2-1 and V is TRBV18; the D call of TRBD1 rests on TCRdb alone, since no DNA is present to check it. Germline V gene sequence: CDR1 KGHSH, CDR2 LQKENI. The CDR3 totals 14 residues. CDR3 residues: CASSPPVRVNEQFF.

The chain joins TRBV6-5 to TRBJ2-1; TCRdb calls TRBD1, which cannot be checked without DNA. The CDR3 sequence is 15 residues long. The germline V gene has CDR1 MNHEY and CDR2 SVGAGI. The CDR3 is CASSNRDRGYNEQFF.

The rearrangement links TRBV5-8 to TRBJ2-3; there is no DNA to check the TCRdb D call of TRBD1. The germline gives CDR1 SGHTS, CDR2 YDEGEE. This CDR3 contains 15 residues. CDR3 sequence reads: CASSWGSGGTDTQYF. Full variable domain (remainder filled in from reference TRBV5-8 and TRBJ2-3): EAGVTQSPTHLIKTRGQQATLRCSPISGHTSVYWYQQALGLGLQFLLWYDEGEERNRGNFPPRFSGRQFPNYSSELNVNALELEDSALYLCASSWGSGGTDTQYFGPGTRLTVL.

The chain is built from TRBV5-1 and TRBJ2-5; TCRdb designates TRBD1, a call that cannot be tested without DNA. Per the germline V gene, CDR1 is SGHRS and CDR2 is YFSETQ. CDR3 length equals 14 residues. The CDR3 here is CASSLGTGQETQYF.

This CDR3 is CASSLVRTGVYNEQFF. V usage is TRBV5-1 and J usage is TRBJ2-1; the D call from TCRdb, TRBD1, cannot be confirmed without DNA. CDR3 size: 16 residues. Per germline, CDR1 SGHRS and CDR2 YFSETQ.

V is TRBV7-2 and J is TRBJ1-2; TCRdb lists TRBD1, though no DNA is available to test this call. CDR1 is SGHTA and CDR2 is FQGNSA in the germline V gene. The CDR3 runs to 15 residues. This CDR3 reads CASSSKGALSYGYTF.

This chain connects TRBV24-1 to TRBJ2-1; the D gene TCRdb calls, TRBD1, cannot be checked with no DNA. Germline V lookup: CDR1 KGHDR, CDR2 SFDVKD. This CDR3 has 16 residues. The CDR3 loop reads CATSDAGQGSYNEQFF.

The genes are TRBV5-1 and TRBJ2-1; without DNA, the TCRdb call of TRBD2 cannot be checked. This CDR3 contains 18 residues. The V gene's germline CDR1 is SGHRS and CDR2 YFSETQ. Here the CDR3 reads CASSWGLAGGLIYNEQFF.

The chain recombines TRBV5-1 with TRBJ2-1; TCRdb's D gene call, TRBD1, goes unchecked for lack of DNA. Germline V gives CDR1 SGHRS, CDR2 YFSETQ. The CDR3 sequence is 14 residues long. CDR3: CASHDTGGSPEQFF.

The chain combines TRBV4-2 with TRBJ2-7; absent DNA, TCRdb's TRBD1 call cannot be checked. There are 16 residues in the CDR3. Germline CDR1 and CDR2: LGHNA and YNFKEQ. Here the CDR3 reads CASSQDLRQGANEQYF.

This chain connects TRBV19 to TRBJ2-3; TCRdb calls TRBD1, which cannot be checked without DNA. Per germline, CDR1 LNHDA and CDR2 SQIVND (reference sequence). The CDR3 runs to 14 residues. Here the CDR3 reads CASSLGTFRDTQYF.

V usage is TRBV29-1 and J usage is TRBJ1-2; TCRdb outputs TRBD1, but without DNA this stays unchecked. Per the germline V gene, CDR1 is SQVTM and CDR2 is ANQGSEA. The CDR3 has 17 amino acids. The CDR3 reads CSVAGAFTTGVNYGYTF.

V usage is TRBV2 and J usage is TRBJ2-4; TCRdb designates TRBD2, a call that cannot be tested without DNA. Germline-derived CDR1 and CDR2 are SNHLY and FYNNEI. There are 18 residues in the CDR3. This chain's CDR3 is CASSSLAGGSLAKNIQYF.

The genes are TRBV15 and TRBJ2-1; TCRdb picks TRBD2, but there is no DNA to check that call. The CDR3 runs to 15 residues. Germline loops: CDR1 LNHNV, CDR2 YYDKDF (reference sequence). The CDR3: CATSRVSGGDNEQFF.

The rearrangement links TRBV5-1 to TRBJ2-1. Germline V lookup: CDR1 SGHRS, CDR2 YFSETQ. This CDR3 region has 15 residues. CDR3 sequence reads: CASSLEGFSYNEQFF.

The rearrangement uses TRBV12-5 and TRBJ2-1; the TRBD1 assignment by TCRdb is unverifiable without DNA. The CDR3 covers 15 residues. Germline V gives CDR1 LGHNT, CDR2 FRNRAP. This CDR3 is CASGAGGSRYNEQFF.